Below, 28 T cell receptor beta chains from the same sample are listed, as sequenced in a study of T cell changes during pregnancy in multiple sclerosis. TCRdb's copy holds only in-frame clones and misses some; the assay was immunoSEQ multiplex PCR. The repertoire includes 25,000 to 35,000 clones, 87% of them detected once, and about a tenth sits in the top ten. This specimen was CD8+ T cells from peripheral blood mononuclear cells, taken in the first trimester of pregnancy. The receptors stem from a female donor with multiple sclerosis, enrolled in a pregnancy study.

This chain joins TRBV7-6 and TRBJ2-2; D possibly corresponds to TRBD1 (5 bases). V was clipped by 6 bases and J by 6 bases, with 20 bases between them. The germline CDR1 and CDR2 sequences are SGHVS and FNYEAQ. This CDR3 has 16 amino acids. The CDR3 loop reads CASSHSQDSSAGELFF. The CDR3 DNA is TGTGCCAGCAGTCACTCGCAAGACAGTAGTGCCGGGGAGCTGTTTTTT.

The chain employs TRBV15 and TRBJ2-6, with no clear D. V lost 0 bases and J 0 bases, leaving 6 bases between the germline ends. There are 16 residues in the CDR3. The germline V gene encodes CDR1 LNHNV and CDR2 YYDKDF (reference sequence). CDR3 nucleotides: TGTGCCACCAGCAGAGATTCTAACTCTGGGGCCAACGTCCTGACTTTC. Protein product: CATSRDSNSGANVLTF.

The chain employs TRBV27 and TRBJ1-2; a possible D gene is TRBD1 (5 bases). Between the trimmed V and J ends, which lost 2 bases and 5 bases, there was a span of 9 bases. The CDR3 has 13 residues. Germline-derived CDR1 and CDR2 are MNHEY and SMNVEV (reference sequence). CDR3 sequence reads: CASSLTGTYGYTF. The CDR3 coding sequence is TGTGCCAGCAGTTTAACAGGCACTTATGGCTACACCTTC.

The chain carries TRBV7-8 and TRBJ2-1; 8 bases are a match to TRBD2. The CDR3 has 16 amino acids. Trimming took 1 base from V and 2 from J; bases not matched to a gene: 4. Looked up from germline, CDR1 is SGHVS and CDR2 is FQNEAQ. The CDR3 DNA follows: TGTGCCAGCAGCTTAGTAGCCGGGAGGGCCTACAATGAGCAGTTCTTC. Its translation: CASSLVAGRAYNEQFF.

This chain links TRBV6-5 with TRBJ1-1; TRBD1 aligns across 9 bases. Germline V gene lookup returns CDR1 MNHEY and CDR2 SVGAGI. The CDR3 sequence is 14 residues long. The V segment lost 5 bases and the J segment 1 base; nucleotides outside the gene matches: 2. CDR3 bases: TGTGCCAGCAGTAAGGGACAGGGGAACACTGAAGCTTTCTTT. This encodes CASSKGQGNTEAFF.

The chain uses TRBV19 and TRBJ2-1, with 12 positions matching TRBD2. V was pared by 7 bases and J by 9 bases, with 4 bases of the junction left unmatched. Germline CDR1 and CDR2: LNHDA and SQIVND (reference sequence). This CDR3 is built from 13 residues. In nucleotides, the CDR3 is TGTGCCAGTAACCCGGGACTAGCGGGTGAGCAGTTCTTC. Protein: CASNPGLAGEQFF.

V usage is TRBV28 and J usage is TRBJ2-4, with D uncertain. The CDR3 loop spans 14 amino acids. Germline lookup yields CDR1 MDHEN and CDR2 SYDVKM. With 8 bases removed from V and 0 bases from J, the gap between germline ends came to 11 bases. The CDR3 here is CASRSSLAKNIQYF. CDR3 DNA: TGTGCCAGCCGGAGTTCCCTAGCCAAAAACATTCAGTACTTC.

The chain couples TRBV2 to TRBJ2-6, with D perhaps TRBD2 (5 bases). Germline lookup yields CDR1 SNHLY and CDR2 FYNNEI. This CDR3 has 15 residues. V lost 10 bases to trimming and J lost 2 bases, with 15 bases between them. The CDR3 DNA reads as TGTGCCACCCAAATTACGGGGACTGGGGCCAACGTCCTGACTTTC. It yields the protein CATQITGTGANVLTF.

The V call is TRBV5-4, the J call TRBJ2-1; TRBD2 might be the D (7 bases). CDR1 is SGHNT, CDR2 YYREEE, per germline (reference sequence). Trimming stripped 2 bases from V and 8 bases from J, with 17 bases between. The CDR3 totals 15 residues. The CDR3 spells CASSFTGGPIHEQFF. CDR3 DNA sequence: TGTGCCAGCAGCTTTACCGGGGGGCCTATACATGAGCAGTTCTTC.

The V and J genes are TRBV4-3 and TRBJ1-2; 7 nucleotides match TRBD1. The CDR3 runs 15 residues. Germline assignment: CDR1 LGHNA and CDR2 YSLEER. V shed 5 bases, J shed 0 bases, and the junction held 6 bases outside the gene matches. The DNA for the CDR3 is TGCGCCAGCAGCGCTACAGGGGACCCTAACTATGGCTACACCTTC. Its translation: CASSATGDPNYGYTF.

The V and J genes are TRBV4-1 and TRBJ2-7; D unclear. V was cut by 2 bases and J by 3 bases, with 8 bases left in between. Germline V lookup: CDR1 MGHRA, CDR2 YSYEKL. The CDR3 is 13 amino acids. This CDR3 reads CASSQMEHYEQYF. The CDR3, as DNA: TGCGCCAGCAGCCAAATGGAGCACTACGAGCAGTACTTC.

This chain links TRBV5-1 with TRBJ1-1; maybe TRBD1 (5 bases). V lost 0 bases and J lost 4, with 7 bases in between. This CDR3 is 13 amino acids long. CDR1 is SGHRS, CDR2 YFSETQ, per germline. CDR3 in amino acids: CASSLGGGTEAFF. The CDR3 bases are TGCGCCAGCAGCTTGGGGGGGGGCACTGAAGCTTTCTTT.

This rearrangement joins TRBV5-4 to TRBJ1-4; TRBD1 agrees at 8 bases. The CDR3 covers 15 residues. Trimming cost V 2 bases and J 7 bases; bases outside gene matches: 7. Germline assignment: CDR1 SGHNT and CDR2 YYREEE (reference sequence). The CDR3 DNA sequence: TGTGCCAGCAGCTTATCTCAGGGGGCCGGTGAAAAACTGTTTTTT. This sequence encodes CASSLSQGAGEKLFF.

The chain links TRBV4-3 to TRBJ1-1; no definite D call. This CDR3 contains 13 residues. CDR1 is LGHNA, CDR2 YSLEER, per germline. Trimming cost V 3 bases and J 4 bases, with 9 bases left between them. Here the CDR3 reads CASSHEGLTEAFF. The CDR3 region has the DNA TGCGCCAGCAGCCACGAGGGTCTCACTGAAGCTTTCTTT.

This clone was seen a handful of times. Compared with germline, one end of the junction differs, possibly owing to a read error. The genes are TRBV7-7 and TRBJ2-2, with 11 bases lining up with TRBD2. The CDR3 runs to 14 residues. Germline loops: CDR1 SSHAT, CDR2 FNYEAQ (reference sequence). The CDR3 sequence: CASSPGLAVGELFF. CDR3 coding DNA: TGTGCTAGCAGCCCGGGACTAGCGGTCGGGGAGCTGTTTTTT.

V gene TRBV27 combines with J gene TRBJ2-1, with TRBD2 matching over 9 bases. The CDR3 contains 14 residues. With V trimmed by 3 bases and J by 9 bases, 6 bases remained unmatched. The V gene's germline CDR1 is MNHEY and CDR2 SMNVEV (reference sequence). This CDR3 is CASSLAGGNGEQFF. The CDR3 bases are TGTGCCAGCAGTTTGGCGGGAGGGAACGGTGAGCAGTTCTTC.

CDR3 nucleotides: TGTGCCAGTCAACCGGGACTAGCGGCTAATGAGCAGTTCTTC. This encodes CASQPGLAANEQFF. The chain is built from TRBV2 and TRBJ2-1; TRBD2 matches at 11 bases. The CDR3 is 14 residues long. The J segment lost 7 bases and the V segment lost 9 bases, leaving 8 bases of the junction unmatched. In germline, CDR1 is SNHLY, CDR2 FYNNEI.

This sequence joins TRBV7-5 and TRBJ2-1; TRBD1, the D gene given by the table, was not confirmed from the DNA. TRBV7-5 is a known pseudogene. The CDR3 has 16 residues. CDR3 residues: CARSQKTGRSYNEQFF. CDR3 DNA: TGTGCCAGAAGCCAGAAGACAGGGCGCTCCTACAATGAGCAGTTCTTC.

Concerning this clone itself: Other DNA sequences within the sample encode an identical CDR3. The chain joins TRBV6-4 to TRBJ2-3, with 8 bases lining up with TRBD2. J lost 1 base, V lost 3 bases, and 0 bases had no gene match. There are 14 residues in the CDR3. Per germline, CDR1 MRHNA and CDR2 SNTAGT. CDR3 sequence reads: CASSEAGGTDTQYF. CDR3 DNA sequence: TGTGCCAGCAGTGAAGCGGGGGGCACAGATACGCAGTATTTT.

The genes are TRBV6-6 and TRBJ2-7; D is ambiguous. The CDR3 consists of 13 residues. Per germline, CDR1 MNHNY and CDR2 SVGAGI (reference sequence). V lost 6 bases, J lost 3 bases, and 12 bases lay in between. The CDR3 sequence: CASSEPPDYEQYF. CDR3 DNA: TGTGCCAGCAGCGAACCTCCAGACTACGAGCAGTACTTC.

The rearrangement uses TRBV5-1 and TRBJ1-1; no definite D call. CDR3 length equals 13 residues. Per germline, CDR1 SGHRS and CDR2 YFSETQ. The V end lost 3 bases, the J end lost 5 bases, and 11 bases lay between the germline ends. The chain's CDR3 is CASSSGDGTEAFF. In DNA form, the CDR3 reads TGCGCCAGCAGCTCGGGAGACGGGACTGAAGCTTTCTTT.

J is TRBJ1-3 and V is TRBV28; no firm D call. This CDR3 comprises 15 residues. Trimming stripped 3 bases from V and 4 bases from J, with 13 bases between. Germline V CDR1 and CDR2: MDHEN, SYDVKM. CDR3 sequence (DNA): TGTGCCAGCAGTTTCGCGAGGGATTCAGGAAACACCATATATTTT. It translates to CASSFARDSGNTIYF.

This clone occurred a few times. For the CDR3, the DNA is TGTGCCAGCAGTCTCCCTGAAAGGCGGGAGAGCGAGCAGTTCTTC. The encoded protein is CASSLPERRESEQFF. The rearrangement links TRBV28 to TRBJ2-1; TRBD2 matches at 7 bases. J gave up 10 bases and V 5 bases, and 14 bases lay outside the gene matches. The V gene's germline CDR1 is MDHEN and CDR2 SYDVKM. This CDR3 comprises 15 residues.

This chain uses TRBV5-1 with TRBJ1-1, with a tentative D call TRBD1 (6 bases). CDR1 SGHRS and CDR2 YFSETQ come from the germline V gene. The length of the CDR3 is 14 residues. The ends were cut back, 6 bases at V and 2 bases at J, with 14 bases in the middle. In DNA, the CDR3 is TGCGCCAGCAAGGGGACGACAGGTAACACTGAAGCTTTCTTT. Protein product: CASKGTTGNTEAFF. Supplemented by reference TRBV5-1 and TRBJ1-1, the full variable domain reads KAGVTQTPRYLIKTRGQQVTLSCSPISGHRSVSWYQQTPGQGLQFLFEYFSETQRNKGNFPGRFSGRQFSNSRSEMNVSTLELGDSALYLCASKGTTGNTEAFFGQGTRLTVV.

CDR3 coding DNA: TGTGCCAGCAGTTTTGATACAGGCTTAGAGACCCAGTACTTC. Translating gives CASSFDTGLETQYF. V is TRBV28 and J is TRBJ2-5; tentative D call: TRBD1 (5 bases). This CDR3 has 14 residues. CDR1 is MDHEN, CDR2 SYDVKM, per germline. Trimming pared 3 bases from V and 4 bases from J, leaving 12 bases between.

The chain recombines TRBV5-1 with TRBJ2-2, with TRBD1 as a possible D gene (6 bases). Between the trimmed V and J ends, which lost 3 bases and 1 base, there was a span of 13 bases. This CDR3 has 16 amino acids. CDR1 and CDR2 from the germline V gene are SGHRS and YFSETQ. The chain's CDR3 is CASSYYGQLNTGELFF. The CDR3 DNA is TGCGCCAGCAGCTACTACGGACAGCTGAACACCGGGGAGCTGTTTTTT.

This sequence joins TRBV6-1 and TRBJ2-7; D is undetermined. Trimming took 1 base from V and 0 from J, leaving 13 bases between them. The length of the CDR3 is 16 residues. CDR1 and CDR2 (germline): MNHNS, SASEGT. CDR3 loop: CASSEGPDLTSYEQYF. The CDR3 DNA reads TGTGCCAGCAGTGAAGGTCCAGATCTTACCTCCTACGAGCAGTACTTC.

The rearrangement links TRBV4-2 to TRBJ2-1; 8 nucleotides agree with TRBD2. Germline CDR1 LGHNA, CDR2 YNFKEQ. The trim removed 0 bases at V and 15 bases at J, leaving 19 bases unmatched. This CDR3 comprises 17 residues. The CDR3 nucleotides are TGTGCCAGCAGCCAAGATTTTTCGACTAGCGCTAATGGGGATTTGTTCTTC. Amino acid sequence: CASSQDFSTSANGDLFF.